The T cell receptor beta chain described here comes from a study of T cells in localized non-small cell lung cancer. In the case of this clone: Its antigen is not known.

The study, taken as a whole, reports: The study linked higher blood T cell density to longer overall survival. The greatest T cell clonality was found in uninvolved adjacent lung (higher than in tumor).

The V end lost 2 bases, the J end lost 8 bases, and 13 bases lay between the germline ends. The CDR3 covers 14 residues. Germline CDR1 and CDR2: LGHNT and FRNRAP. TCRdb's copy holds only in-frame clones and misses some; the assay was immunoSEQ multiplex PCR. This table has 45,000 to 65,000 clones, around 82% appearing once. Sequences were derived from PBMCs, sampled before any cancer treatment. This chain uses TRBV12-5 with TRBJ2-1, with D perhaps TRBD1 (5 bases). The receptor's source is a woman between 35 and 70 years old with stage II lung adenocarcinoma. DNA of the CDR3: TGTGCTAGTGGTTTGAGCCAGGGTACAGATGAGCAGTTCTTC. The encoded protein is CASGLSQGTDEQFF.